This T cell receptor beta chain emerged from a study of CD8 T cells in ankylosing spondylitis. The J segment lost 1 base and the V segment lost 6 bases, leaving 4 bases of the junction unmatched. This CDR3 region has 16 residues. Study outcomes and limitations: Blood from ankylosing spondylitis patients appeared to carry a characteristic roughly eight-variant TCR beta motif.

TCRdb re-called the 5' RACE reads through MiXCR, storing one row per CDR3 protein. The sample holds around 770,000 distinct CDR3 sequences, around 17% seen once. This clonotype appeared a few times. As yet, its antigen is unknown. J is TRBJ2-2 and V is TRBV12-3 or TRBV12-4; 11 nucleotides align to TRBD2. This receptor was obtained from a male donor with ankylosing spondylitis. Sequences were obtained from blood, either unsorted or a sorted T cell fraction (not recorded which). This CDR3 reads CASSRGLAGNTGELFF. The CDR3 bases are TGTGCCAGCAGCCGAGGACTAGCGGGGAACACCGGGGAGCTGTTTTTT.